This record covers a single T cell receptor (beta chain). V was cut by 6 bases and J by 2 bases, with 5 bases left in between. Germline CDR1 is ENHRY and CDR2 is SYGVKD. This CDR3 comprises 12 residues. This entry comes from a study of blood T cell repertoires in COVID-19. Across the study: Acute-phase and convalescent COVID-19 samples originated in the United States, Italy and Spain. PBMCs, B-cell-depleted T cells, or T cells provided the cDNA or gDNA that made up the material.

Sequencing was performed with immunoSEQ multiplex PCR; in TCRdb, only in-frame clones are kept and a portion is missing. The sample holds about 200,000 clones, around 90% seen once. J is TRBJ1-5 and V is TRBV10-3; D is undetermined. The sample consisted of peripheral blood. The sequence came from a young man with acute or convalescent COVID-19. The CDR3 loop reads CAISSGNQPQHF. Here the CDR3 DNA reads TGTGCCATCAGCTCGGGCAATCAGCCCCAGCATTTT.